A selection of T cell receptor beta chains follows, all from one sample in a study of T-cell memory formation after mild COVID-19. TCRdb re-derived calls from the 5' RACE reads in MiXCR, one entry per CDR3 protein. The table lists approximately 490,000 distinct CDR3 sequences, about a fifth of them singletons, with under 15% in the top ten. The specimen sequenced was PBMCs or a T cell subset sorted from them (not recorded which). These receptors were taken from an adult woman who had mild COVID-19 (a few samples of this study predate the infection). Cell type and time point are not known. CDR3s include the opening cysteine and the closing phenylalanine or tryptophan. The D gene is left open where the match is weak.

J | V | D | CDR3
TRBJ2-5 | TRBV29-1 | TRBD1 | CSVEPIAGQGDQETQYF
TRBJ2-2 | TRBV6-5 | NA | CASSYDLRTRTGELFF
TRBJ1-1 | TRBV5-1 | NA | CASSFGTEAFF
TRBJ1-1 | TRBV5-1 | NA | CASSWDDPNTEAFF
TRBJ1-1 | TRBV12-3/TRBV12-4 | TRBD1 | CASSLFGQGANTEAFF
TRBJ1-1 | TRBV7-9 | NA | CASSSFGGDTEAFF
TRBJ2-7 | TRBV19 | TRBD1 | CATGQGREQYF
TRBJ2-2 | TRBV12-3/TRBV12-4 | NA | CASTSQQGRTGELFF
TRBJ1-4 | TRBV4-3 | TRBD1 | CASSPLGTGTGEAYEKLFF
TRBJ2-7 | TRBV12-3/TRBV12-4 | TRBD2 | CASRGGMDYEQYF
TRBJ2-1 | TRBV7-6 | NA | CASSLGRDGPEQFF
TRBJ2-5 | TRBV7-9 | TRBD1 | CASSLIRTGPQETQYF
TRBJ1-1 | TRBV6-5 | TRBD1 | CASRSGGTGLNTEAFF
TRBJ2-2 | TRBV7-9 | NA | CASPLVVMNTGELFF
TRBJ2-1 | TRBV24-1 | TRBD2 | CATSDSIAGGKDEQFF
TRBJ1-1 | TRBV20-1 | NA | CSARAIGGTSTEAFF
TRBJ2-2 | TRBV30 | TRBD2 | CASSGRATGELFF
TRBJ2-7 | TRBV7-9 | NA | CASSSPGQKQYF
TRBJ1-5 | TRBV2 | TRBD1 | CASTWDSGAWPQHF
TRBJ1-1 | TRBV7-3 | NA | CASSPSSGGNTEAFF
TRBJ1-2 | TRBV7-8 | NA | CASSLATIDSLYGYTF
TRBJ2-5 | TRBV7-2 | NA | CASSRGTRETQYF
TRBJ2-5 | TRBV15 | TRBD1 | CATSRDRQGGTQYF
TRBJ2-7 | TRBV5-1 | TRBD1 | CASSSETGIYEQYF
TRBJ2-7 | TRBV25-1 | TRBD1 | CASSDRQGYYEQYF
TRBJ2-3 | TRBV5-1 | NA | CASSPTGGATDTQYF
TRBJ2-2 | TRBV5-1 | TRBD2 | CASSPGTSGGTGELFF
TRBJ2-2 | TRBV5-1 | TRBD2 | CASSLVRGSIGELFF
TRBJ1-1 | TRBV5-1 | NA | CASSLILSMNTEAFF
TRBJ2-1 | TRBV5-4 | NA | CASSLGRGGSYNEQFF
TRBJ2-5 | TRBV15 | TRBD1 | CATSTLGQGGQETQYF
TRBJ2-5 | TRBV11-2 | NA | CASSADGETQYF
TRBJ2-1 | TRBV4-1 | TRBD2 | CASSQGLAGGTESYNEQFF
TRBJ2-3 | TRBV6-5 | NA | CASRTASTDTQYF
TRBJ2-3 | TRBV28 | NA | CASSNSYSPVGHTQYF
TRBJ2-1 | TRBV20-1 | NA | CSARDPAASKGQFF
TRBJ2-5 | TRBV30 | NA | CACRDFQETQYF
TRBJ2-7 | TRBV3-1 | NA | CASSQRGKLLEQYF
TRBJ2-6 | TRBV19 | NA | CASSTPAGANVLTF
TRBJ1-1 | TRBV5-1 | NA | CASSLPPPNTEAFF
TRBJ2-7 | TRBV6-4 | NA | CASSDEQYF
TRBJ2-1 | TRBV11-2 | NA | CASSFGAGGRATVHEQFF
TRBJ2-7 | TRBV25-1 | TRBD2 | CASSESSGISYEQYF
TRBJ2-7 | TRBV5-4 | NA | CASSRSVRDHEQYF
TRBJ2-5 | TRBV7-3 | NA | CASSPRGIGAQYF